This T cell receptor beta chain was documented in a study of cytomegalovirus exposure and HLA in healthy donors. Background on the study: The roughly 100 million unique TCR beta sequences, from about 180 million T cells, were found by an earlier analysis. Study results and caveats: Both high specificity and high sensitivity reportedly marked the classifier's diagnosis of cytomegalovirus status. There were about 160 TCR beta chains listed as cytomegalovirus-associated.

As to this clone: Its antigen is unidentified.

The PCR was carried out with 60 Vbeta primers and 13 Jbeta primers. Sequenced by immunoSEQ multiplex PCR; TCRdb stores in-frame clones only, minus some. The repertoire holds 120,000 to 150,000 clones, with roughly 87% as singletons. The CDR3 runs 13 residues. Trimming cost V 4 bases and J 4 bases, with 10 bases left between them. Germline values: CDR1 ENHRY, CDR2 SYGVKD. This rearrangement joins TRBV10-3 to TRBJ2-5, with D perhaps matching TRBD1 (6 bases). The specimen sequenced was PBMCs. The receptor was isolated from a woman in her 40s in good health and CMV-seronegative. CDR3 sequence reads: CAISGRGRETQYF. The CDR3 bases are TGTGCCATCAGTGGCAGGGGTCGAGAGACCCAGTACTTC.